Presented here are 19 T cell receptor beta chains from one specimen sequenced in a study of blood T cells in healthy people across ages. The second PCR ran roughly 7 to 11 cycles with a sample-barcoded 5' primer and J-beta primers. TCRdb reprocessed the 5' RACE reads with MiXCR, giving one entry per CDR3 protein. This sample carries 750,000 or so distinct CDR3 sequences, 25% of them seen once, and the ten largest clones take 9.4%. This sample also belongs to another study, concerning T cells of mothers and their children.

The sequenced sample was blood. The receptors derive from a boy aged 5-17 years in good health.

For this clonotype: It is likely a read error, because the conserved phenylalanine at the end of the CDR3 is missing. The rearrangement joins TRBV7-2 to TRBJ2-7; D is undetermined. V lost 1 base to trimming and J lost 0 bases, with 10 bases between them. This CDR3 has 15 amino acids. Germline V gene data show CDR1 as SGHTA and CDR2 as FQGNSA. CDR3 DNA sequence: TGTGCCAGCAGCTTAGGACTTGGAGCCTCCTACGAGCAGTACCTC. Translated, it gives CASSLGLGASYEQYL.

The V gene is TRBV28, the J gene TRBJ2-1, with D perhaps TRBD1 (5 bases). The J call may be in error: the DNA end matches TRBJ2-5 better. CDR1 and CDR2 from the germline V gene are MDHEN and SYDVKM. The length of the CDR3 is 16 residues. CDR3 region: CASSLVGAVLEETQYF. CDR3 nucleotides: TGTGCCAGCAGTTTAGTAGGGGCAGTTTTAGAAGAGACCCAGTACTTC.

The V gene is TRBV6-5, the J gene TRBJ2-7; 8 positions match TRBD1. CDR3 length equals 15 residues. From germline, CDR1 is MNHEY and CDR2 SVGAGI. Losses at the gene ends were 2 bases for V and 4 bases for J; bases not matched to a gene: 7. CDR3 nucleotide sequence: TGTGCCAGCAGTTACGGGCAGGGGGCACCTTACGAGCAGTACTTC. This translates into CASSYGQGAPYEQYF.

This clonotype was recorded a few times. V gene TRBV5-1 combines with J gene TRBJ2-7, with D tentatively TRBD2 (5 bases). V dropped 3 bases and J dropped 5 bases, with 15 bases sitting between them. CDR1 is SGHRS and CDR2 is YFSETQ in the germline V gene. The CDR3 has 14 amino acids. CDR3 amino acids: CASSWTPAGDEQYF. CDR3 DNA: TGCGCCAGCAGCTGGACTCCCGCCGGGGACGAGCAGTACTTC.

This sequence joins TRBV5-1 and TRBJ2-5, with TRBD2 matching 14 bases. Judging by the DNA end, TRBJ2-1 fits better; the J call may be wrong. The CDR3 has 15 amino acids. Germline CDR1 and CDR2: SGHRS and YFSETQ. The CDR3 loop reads CASSGGLAGGGEQFF. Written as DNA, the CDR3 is TGCGCCAGCAGCGGCGGACTAGCGGGGGGAGGTGAGCAGTTCTTC.

The CDR3 DNA is TGCGCCAGCAGCCAAGATCGGTTGGTGGGTGACTATGGCTACACCTTC. As protein: CASSQDRLVGDYGYTF. This chain uses TRBV4-3 with TRBJ1-2; no definite D call. Between the trimmed V and J ends, which lost 0 bases and 3 bases, there was a span of 14 bases. There are 16 residues in the CDR3. Germline V CDR1 and CDR2: LGHNA, YSLEER.

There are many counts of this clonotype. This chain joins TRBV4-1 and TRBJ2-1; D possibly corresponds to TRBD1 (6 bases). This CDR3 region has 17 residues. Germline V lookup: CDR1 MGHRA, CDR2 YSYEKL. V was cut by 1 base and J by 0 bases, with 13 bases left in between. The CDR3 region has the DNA TGCGCCAGCAGCCAAGGCCAGGGGACAAGCTCCTACAATGAGCAGTTCTTC. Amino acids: CASSQGQGTSSYNEQFF.

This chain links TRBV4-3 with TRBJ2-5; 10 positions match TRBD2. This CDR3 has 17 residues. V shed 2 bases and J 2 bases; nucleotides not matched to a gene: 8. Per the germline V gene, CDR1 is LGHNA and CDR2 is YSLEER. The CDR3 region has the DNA TGCGCCAGCAGCCAAACAAGGACTAGCGGTATTCAAGAGACCCAGTACTTC. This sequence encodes CASSQTRTSGIQETQYF.

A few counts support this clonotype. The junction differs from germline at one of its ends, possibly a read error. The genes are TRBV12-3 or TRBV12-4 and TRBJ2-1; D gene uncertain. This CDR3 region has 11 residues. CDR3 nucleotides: TGCGCCAGCAGTTCCCCTAGTGAGCAGTTCTTC. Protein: CASSSPSEQFF.

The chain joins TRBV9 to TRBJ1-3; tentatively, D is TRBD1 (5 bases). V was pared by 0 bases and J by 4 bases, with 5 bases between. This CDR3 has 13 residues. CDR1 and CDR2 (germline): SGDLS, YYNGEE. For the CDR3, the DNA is TGTGCCAGCAGCGTAGGGGGGGGAAACACCATATATTTT. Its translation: CASSVGGGNTIYF.

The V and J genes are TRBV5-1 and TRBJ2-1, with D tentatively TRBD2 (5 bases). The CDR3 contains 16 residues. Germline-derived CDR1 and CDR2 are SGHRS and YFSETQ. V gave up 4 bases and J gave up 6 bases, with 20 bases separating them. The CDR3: CASSKLWGVLANEQFF. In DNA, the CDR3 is TGCGCCAGCAGCAAACTTTGGGGAGTCCTCGCCAATGAGCAGTTCTTC. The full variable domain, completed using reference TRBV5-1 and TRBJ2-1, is KAGVTQTPRYLIKTRGQQVTLSCSPISGHRSVSWYQQTPGQGLQFLFEYFSETQRNKGNFPGRFSGRQFSNSRSEMNVSTLELGDSALYLCASSKLWGVLANEQFFGPGTRLTVL.

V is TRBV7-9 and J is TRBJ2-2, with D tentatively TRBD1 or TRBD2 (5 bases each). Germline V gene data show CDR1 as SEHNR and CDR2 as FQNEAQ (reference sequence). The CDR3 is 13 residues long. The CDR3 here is CAGVTLTTGELFF. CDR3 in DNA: TGTGCGGGGGTGACCCTAACGACCGGGGAGCTGTTTTTT.

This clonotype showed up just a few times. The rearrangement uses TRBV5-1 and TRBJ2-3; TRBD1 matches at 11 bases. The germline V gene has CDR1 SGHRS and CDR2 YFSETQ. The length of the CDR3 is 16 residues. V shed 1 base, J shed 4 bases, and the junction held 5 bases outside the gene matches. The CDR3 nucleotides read TGCGCCAGCAGCTTGTTAGGACAGGGGGCTGCAGATACGCAGTATTTT. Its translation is CASSLLGQGAADTQYF.

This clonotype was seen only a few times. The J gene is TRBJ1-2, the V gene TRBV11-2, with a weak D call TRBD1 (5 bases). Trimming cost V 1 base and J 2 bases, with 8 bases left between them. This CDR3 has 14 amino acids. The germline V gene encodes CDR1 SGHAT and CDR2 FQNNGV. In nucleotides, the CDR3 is TGTGCCAGCAGCTTAGCCGGGGCAAACTATGGCTACACCTTC. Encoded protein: CASSLAGANYGYTF.

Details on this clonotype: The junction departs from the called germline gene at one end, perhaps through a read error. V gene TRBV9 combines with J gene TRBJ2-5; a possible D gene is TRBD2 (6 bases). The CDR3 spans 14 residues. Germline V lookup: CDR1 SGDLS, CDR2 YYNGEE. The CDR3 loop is CVSSVSSGWETQYF. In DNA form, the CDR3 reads TGTGTCAGCAGCGTATCCAGCGGGTGGGAGACCCAGTACTTC. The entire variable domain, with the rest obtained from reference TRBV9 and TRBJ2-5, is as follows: DSGVTQTPKHLITATGQRVTLRCSPRSGDLSVYWYQQSLDQGLQFLIQYYNGEERAKGNILERFSAQQFPDLHSELNLSSLELGDSALYFCVSSVSSGWETQYFGPGTRLLVL.

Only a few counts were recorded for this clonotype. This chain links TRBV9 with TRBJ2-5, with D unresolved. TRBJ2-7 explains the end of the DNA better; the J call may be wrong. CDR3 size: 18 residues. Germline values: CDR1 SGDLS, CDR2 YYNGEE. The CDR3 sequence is CASSPRSRAMREFNEQYF. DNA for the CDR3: TGTGCCAGCAGCCCACGGAGCAGAGCCATGCGTGAATTTAACGAGCAGTACTTC.

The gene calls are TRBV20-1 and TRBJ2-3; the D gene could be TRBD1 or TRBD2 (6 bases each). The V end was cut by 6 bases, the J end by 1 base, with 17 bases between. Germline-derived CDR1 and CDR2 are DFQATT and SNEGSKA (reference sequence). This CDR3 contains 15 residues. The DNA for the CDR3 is TGCAGTGCGCACCGGAGGGGGTGGGGCACAGATACGCAGTATTTT. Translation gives CSAHRRGWGTDTQYF.

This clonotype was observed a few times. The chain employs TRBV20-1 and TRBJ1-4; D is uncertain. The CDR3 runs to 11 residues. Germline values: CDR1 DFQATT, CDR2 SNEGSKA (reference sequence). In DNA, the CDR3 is TGCACCCCTCAGGCGAATGAAAAACTGTTTTTT. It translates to CTPQANEKLFF.

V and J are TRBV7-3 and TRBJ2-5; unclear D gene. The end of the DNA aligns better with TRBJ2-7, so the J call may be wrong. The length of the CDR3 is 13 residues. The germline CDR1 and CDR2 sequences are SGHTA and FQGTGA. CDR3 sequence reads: CASSLFANYEQYF. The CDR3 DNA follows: TGTGCCAGCAGCTTGTTTGCGAACTACGAGCAGTACTTC.